These 21 T cell receptor beta chains share one sample of origin, sequenced in a study of blood T cells in healthy people across ages. Alongside a J-beta primer mix, a sample-barcoded 5' primer served in a second PCR lasting about 7 to 11 cycles. TCRdb called the 5' RACE reads again in MiXCR, with one record for every CDR3 protein. This sample yields 1.5 million to 1.8 million distinct CDR3 sequences, of which approximately 39% are seen a single time; approximately 4% belongs to the top ten. Sequencing used blood. The receptor set was obtained from a woman younger than 35 in good health.

The CDR3 DNA is TGTGCCACCAGTGCCCCGGACAGGGGGGGGATTGAGACCCAGTACTTC. Its protein product is CATSAPDRGGIETQYF. The chain links TRBV24-1 to TRBJ2-5, with TRBD1 matching over 10 bases. CDR1 is KGHDR, CDR2 SFDVKD, per germline. This CDR3 has 16 residues. V shed 5 bases, J shed 5 bases, and the junction held 10 bases outside the gene matches.

This clonotype was recorded at least ten times. This chain connects TRBV9 to TRBJ2-3; 7 nucleotides line up with TRBD2. CDR1 and CDR2 (germline): SGDLS, YYNGEE. The CDR3 is made up of 15 amino acids. The V gene end was trimmed by 5 bases and the J gene end by 0 bases; junction bases not matched to a gene: 6. The CDR3 sequence is CASSVGLTSTDTQYF. As DNA, the CDR3 is TGTGCCAGCAGTGTGGGACTAACTAGCACAGATACGCAGTATTTT.

This clonotype occurred a few times. This chain joins TRBV5-1 and TRBJ2-3, with a weak D call TRBD1 (6 bases). CDR3 length: 15 amino acids. V was trimmed by 2 bases and J by 5 bases, leaving 15 bases between them. Germline values: CDR1 SGHRS, CDR2 YFSETQ. The CDR3 DNA reads as TGCGCCAGCAGCTTTGGGGGCGCAGGGAGAGATACGCAGTATTTT. Its protein product is CASSFGGAGRDTQYF.

The chain couples TRBV12-3 or TRBV12-4 to TRBJ2-5; 12 bases match TRBD2. The length of the CDR3 is 17 residues. The V gene end was trimmed by 1 base and the J gene end by 11 bases; junction bases not matched to a gene: 14. The CDR3, as DNA: TGTGCCAGCAGTTTAGTGACTAGCGGGGGTTCTTACAATGAGCAGTACTTC. Translating gives CASSLVTSGGSYNEQYF.

This clonotype was seen only once. This chain uses TRBV4-1 with TRBJ1-5, with no clear D. The CDR3 has 16 residues. The V end lost 4 bases, the J end lost 0 bases, and 13 bases lay between the germline ends. Germline loops: CDR1 MGHRA, CDR2 YSYEKL. The CDR3 DNA reads TGCGCCAGCAGCCCCGGGCGGGGATATAGCAATCAGCCCCAGCATTTT. It yields the protein CASSPGRGYSNQPQHF.

The chain recombines TRBV7-2 with TRBJ1-1; D gene uncertain. Germline V gene data show CDR1 as SGHTA and CDR2 as FQGNSA. The CDR3 has 15 amino acids. The V and J ends lost 1 base and 5 bases respectively, with 14 bases between them. This CDR3 is CASSLEASRRTEAFF. CDR3 nucleotides: TGTGCCAGCAGCTTAGAGGCGTCCCGGAGGACTGAAGCTTTCTTT.

This clonotype was found many times. CDR3 sequence reads: CSATDISNQPQHF. The CDR3, as DNA: TGCAGTGCAACTGACATCAGCAATCAGCCCCAGCATTTT. The genes are TRBV20-1 and TRBJ1-5, with D unclear. The CDR3 extends over 13 amino acids. The V end was cut by 6 bases, the J end by 1 base, with 10 bases between. Per the germline V gene, CDR1 is DFQATT and CDR2 is SNEGSKA (reference sequence).

V and J are TRBV7-3 and TRBJ2-1; 10 bases line up with TRBD2. V dropped 5 bases and J dropped 2; count of bases not matched to a gene: 6. This CDR3 is 16 amino acids long. Germline V gives CDR1 SGHTA, CDR2 FQGTGA. This CDR3 reads CASSLFGTSAYNEQFF. Here the CDR3 DNA reads TGTGCCAGCAGCCTATTTGGGACTAGCGCCTACAATGAGCAGTTCTTC.

The chain carries TRBV11-2 and TRBJ2-7; D is uncertain. There are 13 residues in the CDR3. Per the germline V gene, CDR1 is SGHAT and CDR2 is FQNNGV. The V end lost 1 base, the J end lost 7 bases, and 11 bases lay between the germline ends. The CDR3 spells CASSLVRINEQYF. CDR3 bases: TGTGCCAGCAGCTTAGTCAGGATAAATGAGCAGTACTTC.

This sequence joins TRBV6-1 and TRBJ2-1; 7 nucleotides line up with TRBD2. V shed 5 bases, J shed 6 bases, and the junction held 10 bases outside the gene matches. Germline assignment: CDR1 MNHNS and CDR2 SASEGT. CDR3 size: 15 residues. The CDR3 region has the DNA TGTGCCAGCAGTTCCGGGGGACTACCCCCCAATGAGCAGTTCTTC. As protein: CASSSGGLPPNEQFF.

The chain couples TRBV20-1 to TRBJ2-7; 7 nucleotides align to TRBD1. The germline V gene encodes CDR1 DFQATT and CDR2 SNEGSKA (reference sequence). Trimming took 1 base from V and 7 from J; bases not matched to a gene: 7. This CDR3 has 13 amino acids. The CDR3 protein is CSARGRGLEEQYF. The CDR3 region has the DNA TGCAGTGCTAGAGGAAGGGGGCTAGAGGAGCAGTACTTC.

The genes are TRBV6-2 or TRBV6-3 and TRBJ2-5; 7 nucleotides line up with TRBD2. This CDR3 spans 13 amino acids. Germline trimming cut 10 bases from V and 2 bases from J; bases unmatched to any gene: 7. CDR1 and CDR2 from the germline V gene are MNHEY and SVGEGT. CDR3 DNA: TGTGCCACCTCGGGACTATCTCAAGAGACCCAGTACTTC. Translation gives CATSGLSQETQYF.

Many counts were recorded for this clonotype. This chain joins TRBV11-2 and TRBJ2-3; D ambiguous. CDR3 length: 15 residues. Germline CDR1 reads SGHAT; CDR2 reads FQNNGV. V shed 2 bases and J shed 2 bases, with 11 bases lying between them. Here the CDR3 reads CASSLLAGHTDTQYF. In DNA form, the CDR3 reads TGTGCCAGCAGCTTATTGGCAGGTCACACAGATACGCAGTATTTT.

This clonotype was detected ten times or more. The V and J genes are TRBV10-3 and TRBJ2-3; the D gene is possibly TRBD2 (6 bases). Trimming removed 6 bases from V and 6 bases from J, with 7 bases in between. Germline CDR1 reads ENHRY; CDR2 reads SYGVKD. The CDR3 is 11 amino acids. The CDR3 sequence: CAIREGDTQYF. CDR3 in DNA: TGTGCCATCAGGGAGGGTGATACGCAGTATTTT.

This clonotype has more than one count but fewer than ten. The chain recombines TRBV2 with TRBJ1-1, with a tentative D call TRBD1 (6 bases). V gave up 10 bases and J gave up 4 bases, with 19 bases separating them. Germline CDR1 SNHLY, CDR2 FYNNEI. The CDR3 has 14 amino acids. The CDR3 reads CATGTGSALTEAFF. CDR3 coding DNA: TGTGCCACCGGAACAGGGTCGGCGCTCACTGAAGCTTTCTTT.

The rearrangement joins TRBV2 to TRBJ2-3, with D perhaps TRBD1 (5 bases). This CDR3 contains 14 residues. V gave up 10 bases and J gave up 1 base, with 15 bases separating them. Germline CDR1 reads SNHLY; CDR2 reads FYNNEI. The CDR3, as DNA: TGTGCCACCAAAACAGGATCGGGCACAGATACGCAGTATTTT. It is translated as CATKTGSGTDTQYF.

This clonotype was detected a few times. J is TRBJ2-3 and V is TRBV29-1; TRBD2 agrees at 7 bases. V shed 3 bases, J shed 1 base, and the junction held 4 bases outside the gene matches. The CDR3 totals 14 residues. Germline V gene sequence: CDR1 SQVTM, CDR2 ANQGSEA. This chain's CDR3 is CSVDVRGGTDTQYF. As DNA, the CDR3 is TGCAGCGTTGATGTCCGGGGGGGCACAGATACGCAGTATTTT.

This chain joins TRBV11-2 and TRBJ1-2; possible D gene TRBD1, 5 bases. CDR3 length: 15 amino acids. Looked up from germline, CDR1 is SGHAT and CDR2 is FQNNGV. The V end lost 0 bases, the J end lost 8 bases, and 16 bases lay between the germline ends. The CDR3 region has the DNA TGTGCCAGCAGCTTAGAGGGACCGCGTCGGGAAGGCTACACCTTC. This encodes CASSLEGPRREGYTF.

A few counts support this clonotype. V and J are TRBV12-3 or TRBV12-4 and TRBJ1-1; D is possibly TRBD1 (5 bases). V gave up 7 bases and J gave up 4 bases, with 13 bases separating them. The CDR3 contains 13 residues. The CDR3, as DNA: TGTGCCAGCACCGGGGACGGGGCCACTGAAGCTTTCTTT. Amino acid sequence: CASTGDGATEAFF.

A remark on this clonotype: Germline and junction disagree at one end, which may indicate a read error. The rearrangement joins TRBV7-2 to TRBJ2-4; weak D call: TRBD1 (5 bases). Germline V gene sequence: CDR1 SGHTA, CDR2 FQGNSA. CDR3 length: 17 residues. CDR3 bases: TGTGCCGGCAGCAAAAAGCCAGGGCTGTTGGGCAAAAACATTCAGTACTTC. It encodes CAGSKKPGLLGKNIQYF.

This chain links TRBV7-2 with TRBJ2-5, with 9 bases fitting TRBD2. Germline V gene lookup returns CDR1 SGHTA and CDR2 FQGNSA. CDR3 length: 16 residues. V trimming: 2 bases; J trimming: 2 bases; junction bases outside the gene matches: 6. CDR3 coding DNA: TGTGCCAGCAGCTTATATTCTAGCGGGATACAAGAGACCCAGTACTTC. It codes for CASSLYSSGIQETQYF.